This TCR beta chain was captured in a study of shared clonotypes between healthy human individuals. Assay used: immunoSEQ multiplex PCR; TCRdb lists only in-frame clones, some missing. The sample lists about 1,500,000 clones, roughly 95% occurring once. The germline CDR1 and CDR2 sequences are MGHDK and SYGVNS. Between the trimmed V and J ends, which lost 2 bases and 5 bases, there was a span of 6 bases. The CDR3 loop spans 13 amino acids. The source material was naive CD4+ T cells sorted from blood. As to subset: CD45RA+ positively selected. The sequence was collected from a young man in good health. The chain combines TRBV25-1 with TRBJ1-4, with D hard to call. As DNA, the CDR3 is TGTGCCAGCAGTGAAGGCCACAATGAAAAACTGTTTTTT. As protein: CASSEGHNEKLFF.